This T cell receptor (beta chain) originates from a study of shared clonotypes between healthy human individuals (dated by TCRdb to 2019 to 2021). For the study in its entirety: A few men and a couple of women, aged 18 to 49 years, made up the cohort. Per donor, leukapheresis produced somewhere between about 0.8 and 9 billion PBMCs. Different laboratories and diverse techniques were used to prepare libraries and sequence TCR repertoires, to increase sequencing depth and limit assay-specific biases. Per donor, three plates each were used for CD4 naive and CD4 memory, two for CD8 naive, and one for CD8 memory. Blood TCR repertoires of roughly five healthy adults were deeply sequenced to estimate repertoire size and the extent of clonotype sharing between individuals.

General conclusions and limits of the study: Pairwise subsampling led to the expectation that sequencing depth would affect the degree of clonotype sharing among donors. Approximately 5% of naive CD4, 3.5% of naive CD8, 2.3% of memory CD4, and approximately 0.39% of memory CD8 clonotypes were shared across a few donors. Because the study included a small number of donors, the genetic and exposure-history diversity represented was limited. Clonotypes shared by all four sorted-subset donors showed higher generation probabilities than non-shared clonotypes. Even with the large sequencing depth, rarefaction of the sorted-subset datasets indicated that sequencing was incomplete. Sampling was restricted to blood, and TCR repertoires in tissue are likely to differ from TCR repertoires in blood. Estimated clonotype richness was generally larger for naive than for memory subsets.

A remark on this clone: This receptor's antigen is unknown. One base away there is no much larger clone; base qualities are not given.

Using the deep immunoSEQ assay, TCR CDR3 regions were amplified from genomic DNA by multiplex PCR. Genomic DNA extracted from each cell subset was distributed evenly over all wells of several immunoSEQ 96-well plates, and each plate served as one replicate. For sorted subsets, around 200 ng genomic DNA, equal to some 30,000 T cell genomes, was loaded into each replicate PCR. Purified libraries were measured with a Qubit 3.0 fluorometer, size-checked on a Bioanalyzer 2100, and measured again with the KAPA Library Quantification kit. Each immunoSEQ 96-well plate was sequenced on its own single-read 150-cycle Illumina NextSeq 550 flow cell. As for how the authors treated the data: Because the immunoSEQ output included only junctional sequences and no quality scores, the filtering could not be the same as the filtering used for full-length reads. To assign V/J genes and CDR3, sequences were annotated using PyIR, a Python wrapper for IgBLAST v1.9, with IMGT germline references. Any read was removed if the V/J assignment was weak (E-value above 1e-6), the CDR3 was missing, or the read contained stop codons, out-of-frame junctions, or ambiguous translated residues. A V3J clonotype was defined by an identical inferred V gene, J gene, and CDR3 amino acid sequence. To compute the percentage overlap between repertoires, the number of shared unique clonotypes was divided by the size of the smaller repertoire. RTK rarefaction, the Chao1 estimator, and Recon v2.1 estimates of unobserved clonotypes were used to assess repertoire richness. OLGA was used to compute generation probabilities for all TCRbeta clonotypes that the gDNA method yielded from four donors. Not all clones reach the TCRdb copy of this immuneACCESS table, which keeps in-frame sequences only. Checked studies attribute under half of the gap to unresolved V genes and leave the rest unexplained. The DNA gave D and trimming, while V, J and clone size come from that table. A total of about 820,000 clones appear in this sample, 90% to 95% of them only once. The ten largest clones take up less than 25% of the sample.

Based on the germline V gene (reference sequence), the CDR1 and CDR2 sequences are GTSNPN and SVGIG. The CDR3 holds 13 amino acids from the cysteine to the phenylalanine. This entry keeps only the CDR3 DNA: 39 bases, framed from base 1. Trimming removed 5 bases from V and 6 bases from J; the gene matches leave 5 bases unexplained. For the CD8 naive samples, CD45RO-negative cells were positively selected for CCR7, yielding a CD45RA+CCR7+ population from which TemRA cells were excluded. The donors were healthy, HIV-negative adults who had no recently reported acute infections or vaccinations. Every donor was a Caucasian adult living in Nashville, Tennessee, USA. After blood collection by leukapheresis, PBMCs were isolated using Ficoll-Histopaque density gradient centrifugation and then cryopreserved in the vapor phase of liquid nitrogen. Purity and quantity of every magnetically sorted T cell population were checked by analytical flow cytometry. Each sorted fraction had its genomic DNA isolated and then quantified by UV absorbance on a Nanodrop 2000c.

Sequencing input: naive CD8+ T cells sorted from blood. The cell subset or site label of this sample denotes: CD45RA+CCR7+. Recombination linked TRBV30 to TRBJ2-4, with 9 bases aligning to TRBD1. The TCR comes from a man aged 30 to 39 in good health. The CDR3 protein sequence reads: CAWSYRGLNIQYF. The nucleotide sequence reads as follows: TGTGCCTGGTCCTACAGGGGGCTAAACATTCAGTACTTC.